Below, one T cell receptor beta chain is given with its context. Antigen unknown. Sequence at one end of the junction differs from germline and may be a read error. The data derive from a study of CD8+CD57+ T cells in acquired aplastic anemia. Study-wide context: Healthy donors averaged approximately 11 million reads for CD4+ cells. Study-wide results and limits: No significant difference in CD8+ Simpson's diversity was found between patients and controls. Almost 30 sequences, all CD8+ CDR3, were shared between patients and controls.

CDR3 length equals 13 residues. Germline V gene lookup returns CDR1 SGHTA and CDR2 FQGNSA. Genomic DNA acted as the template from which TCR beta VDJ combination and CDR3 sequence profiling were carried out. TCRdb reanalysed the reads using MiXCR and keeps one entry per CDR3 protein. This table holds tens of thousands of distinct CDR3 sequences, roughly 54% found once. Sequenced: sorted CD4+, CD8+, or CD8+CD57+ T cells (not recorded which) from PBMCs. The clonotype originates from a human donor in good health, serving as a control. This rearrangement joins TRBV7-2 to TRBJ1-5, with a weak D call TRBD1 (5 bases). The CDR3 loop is CASSRGSNQPRHF. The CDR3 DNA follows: TGTGCCAGCAGTCGGGGGAGCAATCAGCCCCGGCATTTT.